These 14 T cell receptor beta chains came from one sample sequenced in a study of cytomegalovirus exposure and HLA in healthy donors. The PCR employed 60 Vbeta primers together with 13 Jbeta primers. Produced via immunoSEQ multiplex PCR; TCRdb's table is partial and in-frame only. Found here are 65,000 to 70,000 clones, 75% of them singletons; the top ten hold approximately 7.8%. The sample taken for sequencing was PBMCs. These receptors were taken from a woman aged 30 to 39 in good health and CMV-seropositive.

The V and J genes are TRBV6-5 and TRBJ1-3, with D hard to call. This CDR3 has 12 amino acids. Germline CDR1 is MNHEY and CDR2 is SVGAGI. Trimming removed 7 bases at V and 3 bases at J, with 7 bases between. The CDR3 here is CASISGGNTIYF. DNA of the CDR3: TGTGCCAGCATTTCGGGTGGAAACACCATATATTTT.

V gene TRBV6-5 combines with J gene TRBJ1-2, with a possible D match to TRBD1 (5 bases). V gave up 5 bases and J gave up 2 bases, with 15 bases separating them. This CDR3 region has 15 residues. Germline CDR1 and CDR2: MNHEY and SVGAGI. CDR3 sequence (DNA): TGTGCCAGCAGTCCCGGGGGGGTAGGCAACTATGGCTACACCTTC. This sequence encodes CASSPGGVGNYGYTF.

The J gene is TRBJ2-3, the V gene TRBV5-4, with 9 bases identical to TRBD2. Germline lookup yields CDR1 SGHNT and CDR2 YYREEE (reference sequence). This CDR3 spans 15 amino acids. V was pared by 0 bases and J by 3 bases, with 2 bases of the junction left unmatched. CDR3 residues: CASSLGGRATDTQYF. The CDR3 DNA reads as TGTGCCAGCAGCTTGGGCGGGAGGGCTACAGATACGCAGTATTTT.

V usage is TRBV11-2 and J usage is TRBJ1-1; TRBD1 matches 9 bases. Per germline, CDR1 SGHAT and CDR2 FQNNGV. The length of the CDR3 is 15 residues. Losses at the gene ends were 6 bases for V and 10 bases for J; bases not matched to a gene: 15. The CDR3 region is CASRNTLQGQGVAFF. The CDR3 DNA follows: TGTGCCAGCAGAAACACCCTACAGGGACAGGGCGTAGCTTTCTTT.

As DNA, the CDR3 is TGTGCCAGCAGCCGGACTAGCGCCTCCTACAATGAGCAGTTCTTC. Translating it yields CASSRTSASYNEQFF. This chain links TRBV6-1 with TRBJ2-1, with 9 bases matching TRBD2. J gave up 0 bases and V 6 bases, and 3 bases lay outside the gene matches. Per germline, CDR1 MNHNS and CDR2 SASEGT. The CDR3 runs to 15 residues.

This chain uses TRBV5-6 with TRBJ2-7, with D perhaps matching TRBD2 (5 bases). Trimming took 0 bases from V and 0 from J, leaving 7 bases between them. The CDR3 covers 14 residues. The germline V gene has CDR1 SGHDT and CDR2 YYEEEE. DNA of the CDR3: TGTGCCAGCAGCTTGGGGGAGAGCTCCTACGAGCAGTACTTC. It is translated as CASSLGESSYEQYF.

This chain uses TRBV6-6 with TRBJ2-5, with D possibly matching TRBD1 (5 bases). V dropped 5 bases and J dropped 4 bases, with 14 bases sitting between them. The CDR3 is 14 amino acids. Germline assignment: CDR1 MNHNY and CDR2 SVGAGI (reference sequence). CDR3 bases: TGTGCCAGCAGTGCCCCAGGGTCGGGAGAGACCCAGTACTTC. Translated: CASSAPGSGETQYF.

The rearrangement uses TRBV2 and TRBJ2-2; weak D call: TRBD2 (6 bases). This CDR3 region has 15 residues. V gave up 2 bases and J gave up 2 bases, with 9 bases separating them. Germline V CDR1 and CDR2: SNHLY, FYNNEI. Here the CDR3 reads CASSEPGANTGELFF. DNA of the CDR3: TGTGCCAGCAGTGAACCGGGAGCTAACACCGGGGAGCTGTTTTTT.

This clone was observed a few times. V is TRBV7-9 and J is TRBJ2-7; TRBD2 might be the D (5 bases). Trimming shortened V by 1 base and J by 1 base, and 14 bases separated the two germline ends. The CDR3 has 16 residues. Germline assignment: CDR1 SEHNR and CDR2 FQNEAQ (reference sequence). The CDR3 coding sequence is TGTGCCAGCAGCTTAGAGTTGACGGGGTCGTCCTACGAGCAGTACTTC. It is translated as CASSLELTGSSYEQYF.

This chain joins TRBV19 and TRBJ1-1; 10 positions agree with TRBD1. Germline-derived CDR1 and CDR2 are LNHDA and SQIVND (reference sequence). The V and J ends lost 8 bases and 5 bases, in that order; junction bases with no gene match: 11. The length of the CDR3 is 15 residues. The CDR3 bases are TGTGCCAGTGCCGGACGACAGGGGGCGAGGACTGAAGCTTTCTTT. Translation gives CASAGRQGARTEAFF.

The V gene is TRBV7-8, the J gene TRBJ2-7; D may be TRBD2 (6 bases). Germline CDR1 reads SGHVS; CDR2 reads FQNEAQ. The CDR3 spans 12 residues. Trimming pared 7 bases from V and 2 bases from J, leaving 9 bases between. CDR3 in DNA: TGTGCCAGCAAGCGGGTCCCCTACGAGCAGTACTTC. This codes for CASKRVPYEQYF.

This clone was found once. J is TRBJ2-7 and V is TRBV5-4; possible D gene TRBD2, 5 bases. Germline CDR1 SGHNT, CDR2 YYREEE (reference sequence). The CDR3 runs 12 residues. Trimming removed 4 bases at V and 4 bases at J, with 9 bases between. The CDR3, as DNA: TGTGCCAGCAGCGGGGAGTCATACGAGCAGTACTTC. Residues: CASSGESYEQYF.

The chain joins TRBV13 to TRBJ2-7; D is undetermined. The germline gives CDR1 PRHDT, CDR2 FYEKMQ (reference sequence). Trimming took off 8 bases at V and 0 bases at J, with 11 bases between the two ends. The CDR3 has 13 amino acids. CDR3 DNA sequence: TGTGCCAGCGAAGGAGCCGGCTCCTACGAGCAGTACTTC. Its protein is CASEGAGSYEQYF.

This chain joins TRBV29-1 and TRBJ2-2; 7 bases match TRBD2. V shed 7 bases, J shed 5 bases, and the junction held 1 base outside the gene matches. The germline V gene has CDR1 SQVTM and CDR2 ANQGSEA. The CDR3 consists of 11 residues. The CDR3 spells CSAGGTGELFF. CDR3 coding DNA: TGCAGCGCCGGGGGGACCGGGGAGCTGTTTTTT.